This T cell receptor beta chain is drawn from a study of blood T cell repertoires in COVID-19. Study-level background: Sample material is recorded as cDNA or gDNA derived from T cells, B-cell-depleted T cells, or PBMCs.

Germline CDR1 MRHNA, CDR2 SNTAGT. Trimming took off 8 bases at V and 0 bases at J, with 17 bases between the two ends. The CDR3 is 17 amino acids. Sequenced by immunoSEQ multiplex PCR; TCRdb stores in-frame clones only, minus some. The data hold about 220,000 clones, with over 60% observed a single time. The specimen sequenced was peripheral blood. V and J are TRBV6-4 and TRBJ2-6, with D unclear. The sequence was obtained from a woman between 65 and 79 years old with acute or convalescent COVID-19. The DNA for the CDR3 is TGTGCCAGCGGTCCAGGCCAGCTGAGCTCTGGGGCCAACGTCCTGACTTTC. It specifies CASGPGQLSSGANVLTF.